A single sample is the source of the 7 T cell receptor beta chains below, sequenced in a study of T cells in localized non-small cell lung cancer. The protocol was immunoSEQ multiplex PCR, while the TCRdb copy is restricted to in-frame clones and leaves out a portion. This sample has tens of thousands of clones, with roughly 86% found just once. Sequencing used peripheral blood, obtained before any cancer treatment. These receptors were obtained from a man aged 35-69 years with stage I lung adenocarcinoma.

The chain uses TRBV19 and TRBJ1-2; D remains ambiguous. The length of the CDR3 is 14 residues. V lost 0 bases and J 1 base, leaving 6 bases between the germline ends. CDR1 is LNHDA, CDR2 SQIVND, per germline (reference sequence). The CDR3 spells CASSIDGDNYGYTF. The DNA of the CDR3 is TGTGCCAGTAGTATAGATGGAGATAACTATGGCTACACCTTC.

The V call is TRBV5-1, the J call TRBJ2-7, with 10 positions matching TRBD1. V dropped 7 bases and J dropped 2; count of bases not matched to a gene: 9. CDR3 size: 15 residues. Germline CDR1 and CDR2: SGHRS and YFSETQ. CDR3 sequence (DNA): TGCGCCAGCCGGCCCCGGGACAGGGGCGCCTACGAGCAGTACTTC. It encodes CASRPRDRGAYEQYF.

The chain uses TRBV18 and TRBJ2-7, with 12 bases identical to TRBD2. The CDR3 contains 14 residues. Germline values: CDR1 KGHSH, CDR2 LQKENI. The junction had 2 bases not matched to a gene; V was cut back by 3 bases and J by 5 bases. CDR3 sequence: CASSPTSGSNEQYF. The CDR3 nucleotides read TGTGCCAGCTCACCGACTAGCGGGAGTAACGAGCAGTACTTC.

V gene TRBV27 combines with J gene TRBJ1-1, with 9 bases lining up with TRBD1. Losses at the gene ends were 8 bases for V and 6 bases for J; bases not matched to a gene: 10. There are 14 residues in the CDR3. The germline CDR1 and CDR2 sequences are MNHEY and SMNVEV (reference sequence). The CDR3 DNA sequence: TGTGCCAGCCGACACGGGACAGGGAGCGCTGAAGCTTTCTTT. Protein product: CASRHGTGSAEAFF.

The J gene is TRBJ1-4, the V gene TRBV28, with D unresolved. V was trimmed by 3 bases and J by 2 bases, leaving 10 bases between them. Germline V gene sequence: CDR1 MDHEN, CDR2 SYDVKM. CDR3 length equals 15 residues. CDR3 loop: CASSLEARTNEKLFF. The CDR3 bases are TGTGCCAGCAGTTTGGAGGCCAGGACTAATGAAAAACTGTTTTTT.

In its sample, this clone was seen many times. V usage is TRBV5-5 and J usage is TRBJ2-7; 8 bases match TRBD1. The CDR3 is made up of 13 amino acids. The ends lost 2 bases at V and 6 bases at J; junction bases unmatched: 4. Germline loops: CDR1 SGHKS, CDR2 YYEKEE (reference sequence). The CDR3 protein is CASSLPGGGEQYF. CDR3 in DNA: TGTGCCAGCAGCTTACCAGGGGGCGGCGAGCAGTACTTC.

The chain joins TRBV28 to TRBJ2-1, with D uncertain. The CDR3 is 13 amino acids. Trimming left V 1 base short and J 2 bases short, with 3 bases between. The germline CDR1 and CDR2 sequences are MDHEN and SYDVKM. The CDR3 DNA reads as TGTGCCAGCAGTTTATCGGCCTACAATGAGCAGTTCTTC. Amino acid sequence: CASSLSAYNEQFF. The full variable domain, rest sourced from reference TRBV28 and TRBJ2-1, is DVKVTQSSRYLVKRTGEKVFLECVQDMDHENMFWYRQDPGLGLRLIYFSYDVKMKEKGDIPEGYSVSREKKERFSLILESASTNQTSMYLCASSLSAYNEQFFGPGTRLTVL.